The source of this T cell receptor beta chain is a study of blood T cell repertoires in COVID-19. The CDR3 has 15 residues. Germline CDR1 reads LNHDA; CDR2 reads SQIVND (reference sequence). Trimming pared 3 bases from V and 1 base from J, leaving 10 bases between. Data came from immunoSEQ multiplex PCR; TCRdb stores just in-frame clones and leaves some out. Here the sample spans approximately 380,000 clones, roughly 91% being singletons. This chain connects TRBV19 to TRBJ1-3; D is undetermined. The specimen was PBMCs or T cells enriched from blood (not recorded which). The receptor was derived from a young woman who had recovered from COVID-19. The CDR3 bases are TGTGCCAGTAGTATTCTGTACTTGTCTGGAAACACCATATATTTT. Translated, it gives CASSILYLSGNTIYF. The full variable domain, completed using reference TRBV19 and TRBJ1-3, is DGGITQSPKYLFRKEGQNVTLSCEQNLNHDAMYWYRQDPGQGLRLIYYSQIVNDFQKGDIAEGYSVSREKKESFPLTVTSAQKNPTAFYLCASSILYLSGNTIYFGEGSWLTVV.